Listed here are 25 T cell receptor beta chains from one sample, sequenced in a study of a mutant IDH1 vaccine in newly diagnosed glioma. Time point of the sample: week 11, during vaccination. The investigators gave 300 ug of mutant IDH1 20-mer peptide in each vaccine dose, together with topical imiquimod. Their antigen targets remain unknown. The repertoire was sequenced with immunoSEQ multiplex PCR; TCRdb's copy has only in-frame clones and lacks some. In the table there are tens of thousands of clones, roughly 89% of which are singletons. Sequencing used PBMCs, obtained from a glioma patient whose treatment included an IDH1 peptide vaccine. The receptors were gathered from a man aged 40-55 years with glioma.

The genes are TRBV5-6 and TRBJ1-4; D is unresolved. With 0 bases removed from V and 5 bases from J, the gap between germline ends came to 14 bases. The germline V gene encodes CDR1 SGHDT and CDR2 YYEEEE. The CDR3 runs 16 residues. CDR3 amino acids: CASSLGWITRNEKLFF. The CDR3 coding sequence is TGTGCCAGCAGCTTGGGGTGGATTACGCGCAATGAAAAACTGTTTTTT.

This chain links TRBV5-4 with TRBJ2-3, with TRBD2 identical over 7 bases. Trimming at V came to 4 bases and at J to 0 bases, leaving 17 bases not matched to a gene. Germline V CDR1 and CDR2: SGHNT, YYREEE (reference sequence). The CDR3 sequence is 19 residues long. In nucleotides, the CDR3 is TGTGCCAGCAGCCCGGGAGGTCAGAATAACTATCCTAGCACAGATACGCAGTATTTT. This encodes CASSPGGQNNYPSTDTQYF.

V gene TRBV5-1 combines with J gene TRBJ1-2; 8 nucleotides align to TRBD1. The CDR3 has 14 residues. Per germline, CDR1 SGHRS and CDR2 YFSETQ. The V segment lost 4 bases and the J segment 8 bases; nucleotides outside the gene matches: 10. The CDR3: CASSLETGVMGYTF. Written as DNA, the CDR3 is TGCGCCAGCAGCCTAGAGACAGGGGTTATGGGCTACACCTTC.

The CDR3 DNA follows: TGTGCCAGCAGTGAACTGCCAGGGGTTGGCGAGCAGTACTTC. Amino acids: CASSELPGVGEQYF. The chain employs TRBV6-1 and TRBJ2-7, with D possibly TRBD1 on 6 matching bases. The CDR3 is 14 residues long. CDR1 and CDR2 from the germline V gene are MNHNS and SASEGT. V lost 2 bases and J lost 6, with 14 bases in between.

There are a few counts of this clone. The chain recombines TRBV10-3 with TRBJ1-1; TRBD1 is a possible D gene (5 bases). The CDR3 covers 15 residues. Trimming stripped 2 bases from V and 0 bases from J, with 10 bases between. CDR1 is ENHRY, CDR2 SYGVKD, per germline. The CDR3 is CAISEPGTVNTEAFF. Written as DNA, the CDR3 is TGTGCCATCAGTGAGCCCGGGACGGTGAACACTGAAGCTTTCTTT.

The chain recombines TRBV2 with TRBJ1-1; perhaps TRBD1 as D (6 bases). The CDR3 is 12 amino acids. Germline V gene data show CDR1 as SNHLY and CDR2 as FYNNEI. V dropped 2 bases and J dropped 11 bases, with 12 bases sitting between them. The CDR3 reads CASSEPDRRAFF. The DNA for the CDR3 is TGTGCCAGCAGTGAACCAGACAGGAGGGCTTTCTTT. The complete variable domain, with remaining parts taken from reference TRBV2 and TRBJ1-1, reads EPEVTQTPSHQVTQMGQEVILRCVPISNHLYFYWYRQILGQKVEFLVSFYNNEISEKSEIFDDQFSVERPDGSNFTLKIRSTKLEDSAMYFCASSEPDRRAFFGQGTRLTVV.

This clone was detected a few times. The chain carries TRBV29-1 and TRBJ2-7; perhaps TRBD2 as D (6 bases). The V end lost 6 bases, the J end lost 7 bases, and 19 bases lay between the germline ends. The CDR3 extends over 13 amino acids. Per germline, CDR1 SQVTM and CDR2 ANQGSEA. The CDR3 nucleotides are TGCAGCGTGCCCCTCGGGACTTCGAGAGAGCAGTACTTC. This encodes CSVPLGTSREQYF.

The chain couples TRBV7-8 to TRBJ2-6; no clear D gene. Between the trimmed V and J ends, which lost 5 bases and 0 bases, there was a span of 8 bases. The CDR3 contains 15 residues. CDR1 is SGHVS, CDR2 FQNEAQ, per germline. The CDR3 is CASSLIPSGANVLTF. The CDR3 DNA is TGTGCCAGCAGCCTAATACCCTCTGGGGCCAACGTCCTGACTTTC.

This chain joins TRBV7-3 and TRBJ2-1; D gene unclear. Germline V gene lookup returns CDR1 SGHTA and CDR2 FQGTGA. The V and J ends lost 5 bases and 7 bases respectively, with 15 bases between them. The CDR3 has 14 amino acids. The CDR3 nucleotides read TGTGCCAGCAGCCTCGGCCCCACCCCAAATGAGCAGTTCTTC. It is translated as CASSLGPTPNEQFF.

This chain connects TRBV18 to TRBJ1-2, with TRBD1 matching over 12 bases. Trimming at V came to 6 bases and at J to 4 bases, leaving 6 bases not matched to a gene. From germline, CDR1 is KGHSH and CDR2 LQKENI. The CDR3 runs 15 residues. The CDR3 region is CASSSAGQGAYGYTF. The CDR3 bases are TGTGCCAGCTCGTCCGCGGGACAGGGGGCCTATGGCTACACCTTC.

V and J are TRBV7-6 and TRBJ2-2; TRBD2 matches at 10 bases. The CDR3 consists of 16 residues. Germline CDR1 and CDR2: SGHVS and FNYEAQ. With V trimmed by 5 bases and J by 7 bases, 10 bases remained unmatched. CDR3 protein: CASSPGPSGSNGELFF. The CDR3 nucleotides are TGTGCCAGCAGCCCAGGCCCTAGCGGGAGTAACGGGGAGCTGTTTTTT.

The chain has TRBV29-1 and TRBJ2-3; 9 positions agree with TRBD1. Germline V CDR1 and CDR2: SQVTM, ANQGSEA. Trimming removed 1 base from V and 0 bases from J; junction bases left unmatched: 11. The length of the CDR3 is 18 residues. CDR3 sequence: CSVEGHGGQGLSTDTQYF. CDR3 bases: TGCAGCGTTGAAGGCCATGGGGGACAGGGACTCAGCACAGATACGCAGTATTTT.

V and J are TRBV2 and TRBJ1-2; D gene unclear. Trimming took off 8 bases at V and 8 bases at J, with 12 bases between the two ends. The CDR3 is 11 residues long. CDR1 is SNHLY and CDR2 is FYNNEI in the germline V gene. The CDR3 protein is CASSYRQGYTF. The CDR3 DNA sequence: TGTGCCAGCTCGTACCGGCAGGGCTACACCTTC.

This clone was seen a single time. This chain uses TRBV7-2 with TRBJ2-5, with 10 bases lining up with TRBD2. CDR3 length: 17 residues. CDR1 is SGHTA and CDR2 is FQGNSA in the germline V gene. J was trimmed by 5 bases and V by 5 bases; bases with no gene match: 14. As DNA, the CDR3 is TGTGCCAGCAGCATCACTAGCGGGGTCTATCAGGGGGAGACCCAGTACTTC. This sequence encodes CASSITSGVYQGETQYF.

The chain has TRBV7-9 and TRBJ2-7; TRBD1 aligns across 7 bases. The CDR3 runs 17 residues. In germline, CDR1 is SEHNR, CDR2 FQNEAQ (reference sequence). V trimming: 5 bases; J trimming: 2 bases; junction bases outside the gene matches: 15. The CDR3 DNA follows: TGTGCCAGCAGCGACATTTGGGACAGTGAAAAAACCTACGAGCAGTACTTC. Translating it yields CASSDIWDSEKTYEQYF.

This chain connects TRBV15 to TRBJ2-7; D is unresolved. Looked up from germline, CDR1 is LNHNV and CDR2 is YYDKDF (reference sequence). This CDR3 is 13 amino acids long. Trimming cost V 2 bases and J 0 bases, with 5 bases left between them. The CDR3 reads CATSRFGSYEQYF. The CDR3 nucleotides read TGTGCCACCAGCAGATTCGGCTCCTACGAGCAGTACTTC.

The chain joins TRBV5-6 to TRBJ1-6, with 7 positions matching TRBD1. Trimming took 4 bases from V and 7 from J; bases not matched to a gene: 8. CDR1 and CDR2 from the germline V gene are SGHDT and YYEEEE. The CDR3 is 15 amino acids. DNA for the CDR3: TGTGCCAGCAGCCTCCATACAGGGGTGAATTCACCCCTCCACTTT. This codes for CASSLHTGVNSPLHF. Full variable domain (missing parts from reference TRBV5-6 and TRBJ1-6): DAGVTQSPTHLIKTRGQQVTLRCSPKSGHDTVSWYQQALGQGPQFIFQYYEEEERQRGNFPDRFSGHQFPNYSSELNVNALLLGDSALYLCASSLHTGVNSPLHFGNGTRLTVT.

This chain links TRBV11-2 with TRBJ2-1, with 8 bases identical to TRBD2. CDR3 size: 11 residues. Per the germline V gene, CDR1 is SGHAT and CDR2 is FQNNGV. V lost 6 bases to trimming and J lost 8 bases; unmatched junction nucleotides: 0. DNA of the CDR3: TGTGCCAGCAGGACTAGCGATGAGCAGTTCTTC. Translation: CASRTSDEQFF.

The V gene is TRBV19, the J gene TRBJ1-1; perhaps TRBD1 as D (6 bases). CDR3 length equals 12 residues. V dropped 9 bases and J dropped 3 bases, with 11 bases sitting between them. CDR1 LNHDA and CDR2 SQIVND come from the germline V gene (reference sequence). CDR3 in DNA: TGTGCCAGCAGCCAGGGGTACACTGAAGCTTTCTTT. Translated, it gives CASSQGYTEAFF.

This clone showed up just a few times. V gene TRBV10-3 combines with J gene TRBJ1-5; weak D call: TRBD1 (6 bases). V was trimmed by 2 bases and J by 2 bases, leaving 13 bases between them. Germline lookup yields CDR1 ENHRY and CDR2 SYGVKD. The CDR3 spans 16 residues. The CDR3, as DNA: TGTGCCATCAGTGAGCAGGGGCCGGTTGGCAATCAGCCCCAGCATTTT. Its translation: CAISEQGPVGNQPQHF.

This CDR3 reads CASSLRENYGYTF. CDR3 nucleotides: TGCGCCAGCAGCTTGAGAGAGAACTATGGCTACACCTTC. The chain has TRBV5-1 and TRBJ1-2; D remains ambiguous. The germline CDR1 and CDR2 sequences are SGHRS and YFSETQ. CDR3 length: 13 amino acids. Trimming stripped 1 base from V and 2 bases from J, with 6 bases between.

The V gene is TRBV7-9, the J gene TRBJ2-3; no clear D. V was clipped by 5 bases and J by 4 bases, with 13 bases between them. Per germline, CDR1 SEHNR and CDR2 FQNEAQ (reference sequence). This CDR3 spans 14 amino acids. The CDR3 spells CASSPRRPADTQYF. CDR3 nucleotides: TGTGCCAGCAGCCCACGTCGACCCGCAGATACGCAGTATTTT. Looking up the rest from reference TRBV7-9 and TRBJ2-3 gives the full variable domain: DTGVSQNPRHKITKRGQNVTFRCDPISEHNRLYWYRQTLGQGPEFLTYFQNEAQLEKSRLLSDRFSAERPKGSFSTLEIQRTEQGDSAMYLCASSPRRPADTQYFGPGTRLTVL.

The rearrangement uses TRBV7-9 and TRBJ1-2, with a possible D match to TRBD1 (5 bases). V was trimmed by 0 bases and J by 4 bases, leaving 12 bases between them. The CDR3 has 15 amino acids. Germline V gives CDR1 SEHNR, CDR2 FQNEAQ (reference sequence). CDR3 nucleotides: TGTGCCAGCAGCTTAGCCCCAGGGATCGGCTATGGCTACACCTTC. It codes for CASSLAPGIGYGYTF.

The chain combines TRBV6-5 with TRBJ1-1; D is ambiguous. The V end lost 5 bases, the J end lost 4 bases, and 11 bases lay between the germline ends. CDR1 is MNHEY and CDR2 is SVGAGI in the germline V gene. The length of the CDR3 is 13 residues. The CDR3 region is CASSRDPSTEAFF. CDR3 DNA sequence: TGTGCCAGCAGTCGAGACCCGAGCACTGAAGCTTTCTTT.

This chain uses TRBV29-1 with TRBJ1-1; D ambiguous. Germline V CDR1 and CDR2: SQVTM, ANQGSEA. This CDR3 is built from 13 residues. V was trimmed by 2 bases and J by 6 bases, leaving 13 bases between them. This CDR3 is CSVEKQLSAEAFF. The CDR3 DNA sequence: TGCAGCGTTGAAAAGCAGTTGAGCGCTGAAGCTTTCTTT. Complete variable domain (other parts from reference TRBV29-1 and TRBJ1-1): SAVISQKPSRDICQRGTSLTIQCQVDSQVTMMFWYRQQPGQSLTLIATANQGSEATYESGFVIDKFPISRPNLTFSTLTVSNMSPEDSSIYLCSVEKQLSAEAFFGQGTRLTVV.